These 32 T cell receptor beta chains were sequenced from one sample in a study of T cells expressing NK-cell markers. From the 5' RACE reads, TCRdb lists one entry per CDR3 protein and no DNA. The sample has 300,000 to 450,000 distinct CDR3 sequences. Specimen: blood T cells: a sorted CD56 or NKG2C T cell subset, CD4+ or CD8+ T cells, or bulk PBMC T cells (not recorded which). The source is a man between 18 and 69 years old in good health.

The chain is built from TRBV20-1 and TRBJ2-3; no DNA is available, so the TRBD1 call from TCRdb remains unchecked. The CDR3 contains 13 residues. Germline V gene lookup returns CDR1 DFQATT and CDR2 SNEGSKA (reference sequence). CDR3: CSAADGGTDTQYF.

This chain connects TRBV7-2 to TRBJ2-1; there is no DNA to check the TCRdb D call of TRBD2. Germline assignment: CDR1 SGHTA and CDR2 FQGNSA. The CDR3 extends over 16 amino acids. The CDR3 spells CASSFIAGSTYNEQFF.

The chain couples TRBV5-6 to TRBJ2-2; lacking DNA, the TRBD2 call made by TCRdb goes unchecked. CDR3 size: 15 residues. Germline-derived CDR1 and CDR2 are SGHDT and YYEEEE. CDR3 loop: CASILLGGGTGELFF.

This chain connects TRBV6-1 to TRBJ2-7; absent DNA, TCRdb's TRBD1 call cannot be checked. The CDR3 sequence is 15 residues long. CDR1 and CDR2 (germline): MNHNS, SASEGT. CDR3 amino acids: CASCTRDRVSYEQYF.

The J gene is TRBJ2-7, the V gene TRBV28; TCRdb returns TRBD2, unconfirmable since there is no DNA. CDR1 MDHEN and CDR2 SYDVKM come from the germline V gene. CDR3 length: 18 amino acids. CDR3 sequence reads: CAAFPSGLSPSLSYEQYF.

The rearrangement joins TRBV28 to TRBJ1-5. The germline V gene has CDR1 MDHEN and CDR2 SYDVKM. This CDR3 contains 14 residues. CDR3 sequence reads: CASSLLRRNQPQHF.

V and J are TRBV6-1 and TRBJ1-1; TCRdb outputs TRBD1, but without DNA this stays unchecked. Germline V lookup: CDR1 MNHNS, CDR2 SASEGT. There are 14 residues in the CDR3. CDR3 sequence: CASSARGKNTEAFF.

This clonotype is medium-sized by frequency. The gene calls are TRBV12-3 or TRBV12-4 and TRBJ2-1. This CDR3 comprises 14 residues. CDR3 amino acids: CASSRAELYNEQFF.

This chain joins TRBV12-3 or TRBV12-4 and TRBJ1-6. This CDR3 contains 16 residues. CDR3 amino acids: CASTWGRAANNSPLHF.

The J gene is TRBJ2-3, the V gene TRBV7-2; the TCRdb D gene call, TRBD1, has no DNA to confirm it. This CDR3 is built from 16 residues. Germline V lookup: CDR1 SGHTA, CDR2 FQGNSA. CDR3 protein: CASRPQGGGRTDTQYF.

The chain uses TRBV6-5 and TRBJ2-1; TCRdb returns TRBD1, unconfirmable since there is no DNA. Germline values: CDR1 MNHEY, CDR2 SVGAGI. This CDR3 spans 16 amino acids. CDR3 residues: CASSYRQGVGWNEQFF.

The chain joins TRBV18 to TRBJ2-1; checking the TCRdb D call of TRBD1 is not possible without DNA. Germline CDR1 KGHSH, CDR2 LQKENI. The CDR3 extends over 16 amino acids. The CDR3: CASSPIGAFSYNEQFF.

The V gene is TRBV7-9, the J gene TRBJ2-7; TCRdb selects TRBD1, and the lack of DNA leaves this call unchecked. Germline loops: CDR1 SEHNR, CDR2 FQNEAQ (reference sequence). This CDR3 contains 13 residues. The chain's CDR3 is CASSLGDRTGQYF.

The chain recombines TRBV3-1 with TRBJ2-3; TCRdb returns TRBD1, unconfirmable since there is no DNA. The germline V gene encodes CDR1 LGHDT and CDR2 YNNKEL (reference sequence). The CDR3 covers 16 residues. This CDR3 reads CASSQDTGARSDTQYF.

The rearrangement uses TRBV20-1 and TRBJ2-7; there is no DNA to check the TCRdb D call of TRBD2. This CDR3 has 15 amino acids. Germline CDR1 DFQATT, CDR2 SNEGSKA (reference sequence). The chain's CDR3 is CSARARRLAGYEQYF.

The J gene is TRBJ1-2, the V gene TRBV20-1; TCRdb's D call, TRBD1, is unchecked because there is no DNA. The CDR3 spans 21 residues. CDR1 DFQATT and CDR2 SNEGSKA come from the germline V gene (reference sequence). This CDR3 is CSARVRVNREFLAATNYGYTF.

The genes are TRBV10-2 and TRBJ2-4; TCRdb's D gene call, TRBD1, goes unchecked for lack of DNA. The CDR3 loop spans 15 amino acids. Germline assignment: CDR1 WSHSY and CDR2 SAAADI. The CDR3: CASNREMAAKNIQYF.

This rearrangement joins TRBV7-8 to TRBJ1-6; TCRdb's D call of TRBD1 is untestable without DNA. Per the germline V gene, CDR1 is SGHVS and CDR2 is FQNEAQ. This CDR3 is 13 amino acids long. The CDR3 here is CASSYNRGSPLHF. Full variable domain (rest looked up from reference TRBV7-8 and TRBJ1-6): GAGVSQSPRYKVAKRGQDVALRCDPISGHVSLFWYQQALGQGPEFLTYFQNEAQLDKSGLPSDRFFAERPEGSVSTLKIQRTQQEDSAVYLCASSYNRGSPLHFGNGTRLTVT.

V and J are TRBV6-1 and TRBJ1-5; TCRdb lists TRBD1, though no DNA is available to test this call. The V gene's germline CDR1 is MNHNS and CDR2 SASEGT. This CDR3 comprises 14 residues. CDR3 loop: CASCRVSHNQPQHF.

J is TRBJ1-1 and V is TRBV6-1. CDR3 length: 14 amino acids. CDR1 and CDR2 from the germline V gene are MNHNS and SASEGT. CDR3 protein: CASKYDAMNTEAFF.

The rearrangement joins TRBV30 to TRBJ1-2; the D call from TCRdb, TRBD1, cannot be confirmed without DNA. The germline gives CDR1 GTSNPN, CDR2 SVGIG (reference sequence). This CDR3 has 12 amino acids. The CDR3 sequence: CAWTGRGYGYTF.

The J gene is TRBJ2-3, the V gene TRBV11-2; TCRdb indicates TRBD2, and absent DNA this call remains unverified. CDR1 is SGHAT, CDR2 FQNNGV, per germline. CDR3 length: 18 amino acids. The CDR3 reads CASSQTRTSGVGTDTQYF.

The gene calls are TRBV2 and TRBJ1-5; TCRdb's D call of TRBD1 is untestable without DNA. The CDR3 sequence is 15 residues long. Germline lookup yields CDR1 SNHLY and CDR2 FYNNEI. The CDR3 is CASSEDRGFNQPQHF.

This rearrangement joins TRBV7-2 to TRBJ2-5; with no DNA, the TCRdb D assignment of TRBD1 cannot be verified. The CDR3 extends over 15 amino acids. CDR1 is SGHTA and CDR2 is FQGNSA in the germline V gene. The CDR3 protein is CASSSQGLARETQYF.

The chain recombines TRBV10-3 with TRBJ1-6. The CDR3 length is 14 residues. The germline V gene encodes CDR1 ENHRY and CDR2 SYGVKD. The CDR3 region is CAISEYPTGSPLHF.

The chain is built from TRBV19 and TRBJ2-2; TCRdb designates TRBD1, a call that cannot be tested without DNA. This CDR3 has 16 residues. The germline V gene encodes CDR1 LNHDA and CDR2 SQIVND (reference sequence). This CDR3 reads CASSIARTGVTGELFF.

The chain combines TRBV6-5 with TRBJ1-1; TCRdb calls TRBD1, which cannot be checked without DNA. This CDR3 is 14 amino acids long. CDR1 is MNHEY, CDR2 SVGAGI, per germline. CDR3 sequence reads: CASSYSPRQSRAFF.

V is TRBV5-1 and J is TRBJ1-1. The CDR3 consists of 14 residues. Germline V gene data show CDR1 as SGHRS and CDR2 as YFSETQ. CDR3 sequence reads: CASSFEGSGGEAFF.

The chain links TRBV6-1 to TRBJ2-1; no DNA is available, so the TRBD2 call from TCRdb remains unchecked. CDR3 length: 17 residues. Germline V CDR1 and CDR2: MNHNS, SASEGT. This CDR3 is CASSKDPGLAINNEQFF.

The chain links TRBV6-5 to TRBJ1-3; absent DNA, TCRdb's TRBD1 call cannot be checked. The CDR3 contains 15 residues. The germline V gene encodes CDR1 MNHEY and CDR2 SVGAGI. CDR3 sequence reads: CASSWQTGIGNTIYF.

The V gene is TRBV6-2 or TRBV6-3, the J gene TRBJ1-5; the D gene TCRdb calls, TRBD1, cannot be checked with no DNA. Germline V gene lookup returns CDR1 MNHEY and CDR2 SVGEGT. CDR3 length equals 15 residues. CDR3 loop: CASRPRQVLYQPQHF.

The V and J genes are TRBV7-9 and TRBJ2-3; TCRdb's D call, TRBD2, is unchecked because there is no DNA. This CDR3 spans 15 amino acids. The germline V gene encodes CDR1 SEHNR and CDR2 FQNEAQ (reference sequence). The CDR3 region is CASSHTSGGTDTQYF.